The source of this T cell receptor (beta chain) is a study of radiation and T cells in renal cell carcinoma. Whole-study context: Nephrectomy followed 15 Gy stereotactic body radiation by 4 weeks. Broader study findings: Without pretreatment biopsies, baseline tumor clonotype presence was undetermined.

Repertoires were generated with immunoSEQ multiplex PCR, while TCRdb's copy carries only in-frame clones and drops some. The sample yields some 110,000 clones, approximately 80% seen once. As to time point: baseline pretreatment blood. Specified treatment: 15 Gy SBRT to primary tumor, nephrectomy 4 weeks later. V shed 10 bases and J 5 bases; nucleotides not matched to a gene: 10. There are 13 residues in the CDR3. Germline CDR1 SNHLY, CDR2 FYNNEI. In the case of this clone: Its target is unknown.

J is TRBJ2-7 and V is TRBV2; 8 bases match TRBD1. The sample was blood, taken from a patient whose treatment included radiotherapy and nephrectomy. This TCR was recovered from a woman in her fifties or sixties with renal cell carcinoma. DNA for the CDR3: TGTGCCACCGGCCTAGGACAGGGTGACGAGCAGTACTTC. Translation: CATGLGQGDEQYF.